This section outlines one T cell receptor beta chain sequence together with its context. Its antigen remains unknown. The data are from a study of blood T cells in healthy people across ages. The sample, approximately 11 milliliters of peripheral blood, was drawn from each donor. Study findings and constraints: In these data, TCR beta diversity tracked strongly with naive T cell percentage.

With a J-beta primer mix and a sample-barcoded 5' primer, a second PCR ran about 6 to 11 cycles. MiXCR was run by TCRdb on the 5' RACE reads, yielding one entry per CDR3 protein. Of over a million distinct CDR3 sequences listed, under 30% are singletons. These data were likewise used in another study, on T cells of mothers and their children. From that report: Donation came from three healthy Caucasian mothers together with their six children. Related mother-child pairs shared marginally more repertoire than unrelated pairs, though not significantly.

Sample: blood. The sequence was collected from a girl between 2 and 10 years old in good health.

In DNA, the CDR3 is TGTGCCAGCAGCTTGGCTAGCCCTCTATCCTACGAGCAGTACTTC. This codes for CASSLASPLSYEQYF. This sequence joins TRBV7-2 and TRBJ2-7, with D maybe TRBD2 (5 bases). V was shortened by 3 bases and J by 1 base, with 13 bases between the two germline ends. CDR3 length equals 15 residues. Germline CDR1 and CDR2: SGHTA and FQGNSA.